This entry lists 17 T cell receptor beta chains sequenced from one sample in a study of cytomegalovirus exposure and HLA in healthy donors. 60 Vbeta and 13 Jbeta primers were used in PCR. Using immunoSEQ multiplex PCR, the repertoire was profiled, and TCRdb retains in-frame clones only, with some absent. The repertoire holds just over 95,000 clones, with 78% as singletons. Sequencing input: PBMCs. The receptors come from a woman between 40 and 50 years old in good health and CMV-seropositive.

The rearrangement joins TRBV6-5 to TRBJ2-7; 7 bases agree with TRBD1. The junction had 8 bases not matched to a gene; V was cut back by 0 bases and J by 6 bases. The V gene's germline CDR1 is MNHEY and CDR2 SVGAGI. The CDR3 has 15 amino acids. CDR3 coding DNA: TGTGCCAGCAGTTACTCTATGACAGGGCGTAGCGAGCAGTACTTC. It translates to CASSYSMTGRSEQYF.

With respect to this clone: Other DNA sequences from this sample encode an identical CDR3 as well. DNA for the CDR3: TGTGCCAGTAAAAGGTGGGAGGGATCCAATGAGCAGTTCTTC. This sequence encodes CASKRWEGSNEQFF. The V and J genes are TRBV19 and TRBJ2-1, with TRBD2 matching 7 bases. The CDR3 runs to 14 residues. CDR1 is LNHDA, CDR2 SQIVND, per germline (reference sequence). Trimming took 7 bases from V and 6 from J; bases not matched to a gene: 9.

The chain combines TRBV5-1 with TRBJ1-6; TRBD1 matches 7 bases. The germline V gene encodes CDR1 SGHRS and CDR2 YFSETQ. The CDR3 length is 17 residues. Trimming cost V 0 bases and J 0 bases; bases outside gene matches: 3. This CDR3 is CASSLETGSSYNSPLHF. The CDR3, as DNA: TGCGCCAGCAGCTTGGAGACAGGGAGCTCCTATAATTCACCCCTCCACTTT.

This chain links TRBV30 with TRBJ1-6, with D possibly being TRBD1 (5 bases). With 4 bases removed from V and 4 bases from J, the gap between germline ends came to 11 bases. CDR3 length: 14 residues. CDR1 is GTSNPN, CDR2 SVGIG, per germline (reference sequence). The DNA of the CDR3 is TGTGCCTGGACAGGGCTAGGGTATAATTCACCCCTCCACTTT. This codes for CAWTGLGYNSPLHF.

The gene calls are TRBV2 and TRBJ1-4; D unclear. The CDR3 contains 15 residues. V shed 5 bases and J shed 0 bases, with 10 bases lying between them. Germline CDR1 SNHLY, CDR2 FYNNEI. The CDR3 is CASSRGYATNEKLFF. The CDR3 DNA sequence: TGTGCCAGCAGTCGAGGGTACGCAACTAATGAAAAACTGTTTTTT.

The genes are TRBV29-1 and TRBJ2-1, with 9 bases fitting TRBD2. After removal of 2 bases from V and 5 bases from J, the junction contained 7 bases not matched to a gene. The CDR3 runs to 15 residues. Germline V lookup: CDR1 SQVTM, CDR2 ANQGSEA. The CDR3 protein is CSVERRLAVDNEQFF. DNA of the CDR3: TGCAGCGTTGAAAGAAGACTAGCGGTCGACAATGAGCAGTTCTTC.

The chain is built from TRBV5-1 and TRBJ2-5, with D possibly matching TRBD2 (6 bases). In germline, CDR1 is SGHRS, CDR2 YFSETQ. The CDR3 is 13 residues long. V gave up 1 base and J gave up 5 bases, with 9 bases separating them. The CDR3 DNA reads TGCGCCAGCAGCTTGTATGGGGGGGAGACCCAGTACTTC. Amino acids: CASSLYGGETQYF.

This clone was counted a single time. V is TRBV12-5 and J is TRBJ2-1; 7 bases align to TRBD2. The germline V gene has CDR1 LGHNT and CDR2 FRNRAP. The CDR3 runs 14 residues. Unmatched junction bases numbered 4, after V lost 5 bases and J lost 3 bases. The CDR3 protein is CASGPWTSYNEQFF. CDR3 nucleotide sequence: TGTGCTAGTGGTCCGTGGACTAGCTACAATGAGCAGTTCTTC. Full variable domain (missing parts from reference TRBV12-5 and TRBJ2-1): DARVTQTPRHKVTEMGQEVTMRCQPILGHNTVFWYRQTMMQGLELLAYFRNRAPLDDSGMPKDRFSAEMPDATLATLKIQPSEPRDSAVYFCASGPWTSYNEQFFGPGTRLTVL.

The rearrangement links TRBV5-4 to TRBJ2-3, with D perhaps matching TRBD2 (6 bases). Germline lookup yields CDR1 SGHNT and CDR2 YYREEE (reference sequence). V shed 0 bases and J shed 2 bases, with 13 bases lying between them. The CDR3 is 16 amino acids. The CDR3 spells CASSLAGREITDTQYF. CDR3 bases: TGTGCCAGCAGCTTGGCGGGTCGGGAGATCACAGATACGCAGTATTTT.

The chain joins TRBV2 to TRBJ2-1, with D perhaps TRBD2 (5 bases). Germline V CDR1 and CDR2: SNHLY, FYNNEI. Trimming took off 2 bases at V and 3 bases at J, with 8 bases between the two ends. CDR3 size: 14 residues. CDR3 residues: CASSERDDYNEQFF. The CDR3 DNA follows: TGTGCCAGCAGTGAACGGGATGACTACAATGAGCAGTTCTTC.

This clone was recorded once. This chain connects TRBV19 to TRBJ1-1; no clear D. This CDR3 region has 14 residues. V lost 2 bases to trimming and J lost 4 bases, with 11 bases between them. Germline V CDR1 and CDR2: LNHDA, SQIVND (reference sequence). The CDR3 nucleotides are TGTGCCAGTAGTATATTCCCGGGAGGCACTGAAGCTTTCTTT. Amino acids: CASSIFPGGTEAFF.

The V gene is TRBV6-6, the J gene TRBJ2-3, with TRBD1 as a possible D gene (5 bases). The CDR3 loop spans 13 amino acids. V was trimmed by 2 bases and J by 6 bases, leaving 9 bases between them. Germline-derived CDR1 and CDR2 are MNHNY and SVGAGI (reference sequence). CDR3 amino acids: CASSYAGLDTQYF. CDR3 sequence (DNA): TGTGCCAGCAGTTACGCAGGGTTGGATACGCAGTATTTT.

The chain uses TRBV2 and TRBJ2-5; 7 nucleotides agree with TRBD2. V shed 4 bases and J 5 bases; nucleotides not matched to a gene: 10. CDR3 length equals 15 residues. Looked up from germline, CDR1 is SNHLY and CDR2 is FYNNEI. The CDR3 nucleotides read TGTGCCAGCAGTGTCTGGGGGAGGGCCTGGGAGACCCAGTACTTC. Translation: CASSVWGRAWETQYF. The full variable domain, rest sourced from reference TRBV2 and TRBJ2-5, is EPEVTQTPSHQVTQMGQEVILRCVPISNHLYFYWYRQILGQKVEFLVSFYNNEISEKSEIFDDQFSVERPDGSNFTLKIRSTKLEDSAMYFCASSVWGRAWETQYFGPGTRLLVL.

CDR3 residues: CASSTRQGTQPQHF. The CDR3 region has the DNA TGCGCCAGCAGCACCCGACAGGGCACTCAGCCCCAGCATTTT. The chain uses TRBV4-1 and TRBJ1-5; 7 bases agree with TRBD1. Germline CDR1 is MGHRA and CDR2 is YSYEKL. Unmatched junction bases numbered 7, after V lost 5 bases and J lost 6 bases. CDR3 length: 14 amino acids.

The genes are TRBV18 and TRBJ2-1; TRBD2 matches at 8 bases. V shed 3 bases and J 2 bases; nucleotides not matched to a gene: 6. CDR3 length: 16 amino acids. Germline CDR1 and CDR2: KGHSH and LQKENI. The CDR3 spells CASSPPGTSAYNEQFF. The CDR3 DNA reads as TGTGCCAGCTCACCCCCCGGGACTAGTGCCTACAATGAGCAGTTCTTC.

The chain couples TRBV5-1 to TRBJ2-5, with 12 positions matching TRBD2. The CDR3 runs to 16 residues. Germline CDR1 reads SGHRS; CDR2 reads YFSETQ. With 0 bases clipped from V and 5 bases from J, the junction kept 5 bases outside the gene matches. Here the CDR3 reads CASSLAKLAGGETQYF. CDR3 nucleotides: TGCGCCAGCAGCTTGGCCAAGCTAGCGGGAGGGGAGACCCAGTACTTC.

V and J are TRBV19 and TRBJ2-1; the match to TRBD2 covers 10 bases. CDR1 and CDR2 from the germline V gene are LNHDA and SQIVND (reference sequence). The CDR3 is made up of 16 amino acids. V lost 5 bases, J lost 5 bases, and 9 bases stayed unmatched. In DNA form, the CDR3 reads TGTGCCAGTAGTCCCCTAGCGGGAGTTAGGAACAATGAGCAGTTCTTC. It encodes CASSPLAGVRNNEQFF.